The 5 T cell receptor beta chains reported below all come from one sample, sequenced in a study of cytomegalovirus exposure and HLA in healthy donors. The PCR ran on 60 Vbeta and 13 Jbeta primers. Clones were sequenced by immunoSEQ multiplex PCR, and TCRdb holds only the in-frame ones, with some missing. This sample has 200,000 to 250,000 clones, with 70% to 80% found just once. Sequencing was performed on PBMCs. The receptor set was obtained from a girl aged 2-9 years in good health and CMV-seronegative.

A few counts support this clone. The chain has TRBV7-9 and TRBJ1-1; D is possibly TRBD1 (6 bases). V lost 2 bases to trimming and J lost 11 bases, with 18 bases between them. Germline CDR1 and CDR2: SEHNR and FQNEAQ (reference sequence). The CDR3 sequence is 14 residues long. The CDR3 loop is CASSLNRAWEGAFF. CDR3 nucleotides: TGTGCCAGCAGCTTAAACAGGGCCTGGGAGGGGGCTTTCTTT.

The chain employs TRBV13 and TRBJ2-1; 7 bases align to TRBD1. V shed 0 bases and J 8 bases; nucleotides not matched to a gene: 1. The CDR3 contains 13 residues. Germline V lookup: CDR1 PRHDT, CDR2 FYEKMQ (reference sequence). CDR3 in DNA: TGTGCCAGCAGCTTAGGCACAGGGGATGAGCAGTTCTTC. Protein product: CASSLGTGDEQFF.

The V and J genes are TRBV29-1 and TRBJ1-1, with 9 bases fitting TRBD1. V lost 7 bases to trimming and J lost 5 bases; unmatched junction nucleotides: 2. The CDR3 is 11 amino acids. Germline assignment: CDR1 SQVTM and CDR2 ANQGSEA. The CDR3 bases are TGCAGCGGCGGACAGGGGACTGAAGCTTTCTTT. Translated, it gives CSGGQGTEAFF.

The J gene is TRBJ1-2, the V gene TRBV2; D is unclear. Germline CDR1 is SNHLY and CDR2 is FYNNEI. Trimming left V 8 bases short and J 1 base short, with 17 bases between. The CDR3 extends over 15 amino acids. CDR3 region: CASGIGVTGNYGYTF. CDR3 in DNA: TGTGCCAGCGGTATTGGTGTTACCGGTAACTATGGCTACACCTTC. The variable domain in full, with the rest retrieved from reference TRBV2 and TRBJ1-2, is EPEVTQTPSHQVTQMGQEVILRCVPISNHLYFYWYRQILGQKVEFLVSFYNNEISEKSEIFDDQFSVERPDGSNFTLKIRSTKLEDSAMYFCASGIGVTGNYGYTFGSGTRLTVV.

Comment on this clone: This CDR3 is also generated by other DNA sequences in the sample. The chain employs TRBV4-1 and TRBJ2-7; D unresolved. From germline, CDR1 is MGHRA and CDR2 YSYEKL. This CDR3 comprises 13 residues. The ends were cut back, 1 base at V and 3 bases at J, with 7 bases in the middle. CDR3 in amino acids: CASSQGAIYEQYF. The DNA of the CDR3 is TGCGCCAGCAGCCAAGGGGCTATCTACGAGCAGTACTTC.